Listed here are 28 T cell receptor beta chains from one sample, sequenced in a study of cytomegalovirus exposure and HLA in healthy donors. Both 60 Vbeta primers and 13 Jbeta primers went into the PCR. The method was immunoSEQ multiplex PCR; TCRdb's version includes in-frame clones alone and lacks a portion of them. The table shows 95,000 to 100,000 clones, with approximately 80% occurring only once. Sequencing input: PBMCs. The receptors here all came from a female donor in good health and CMV-seronegative.

Only a few counts were recorded for this clone. The CDR3 DNA reads as TGTGCCAGCAGCCCGCGGGGCAGCTCCTACGAGCAGTACTTC. Its translation: CASSPRGSSYEQYF. J is TRBJ2-5 and V is TRBV7-3, with D perhaps matching TRBD2 (6 bases). The end of the DNA is better explained by TRBJ2-7, so the J call may be wrong. Germline loops: CDR1 SGHTA, CDR2 FQGTGA. The CDR3 loop spans 14 amino acids.

In regard to this clone: The junction departs from germline at one end; a sequencing error may be responsible. The chain combines TRBV5-1 with TRBJ2-5; 9 bases fit TRBD2. Per the germline V gene, CDR1 is SGHRS and CDR2 is YFSETQ. The CDR3 runs to 16 residues. The CDR3 is CASGLRLAGMGETQYF. CDR3 DNA: TGCGCCAGCGGCTTGAGGCTAGCGGGAATGGGCGAGACCCAGTACTTC.

The chain employs TRBV5-1 and TRBJ2-7, with TRBD2 matching over 10 bases. Trimming removed 0 bases from V and 0 bases from J; junction bases left unmatched: 3. CDR3 length: 16 amino acids. From germline, CDR1 is SGHRS and CDR2 YFSETQ. The CDR3 region has the DNA TGCGCCAGCAGCTTGGGGCTAGCGGGAGCCTCCTACGAGCAGTACTTC. Translating gives CASSLGLAGASYEQYF.

This rearrangement joins TRBV5-1 to TRBJ1-3; no reliable D call. This CDR3 comprises 14 residues. V lost 0 bases and J lost 5, with 9 bases in between. Germline CDR1 SGHRS, CDR2 YFSETQ. The CDR3 loop is CASSLGAVRNTIYF. In nucleotides, the CDR3 is TGCGCCAGCAGCTTGGGGGCAGTTAGAAACACCATATATTTT.

The chain has TRBV6-4 and TRBJ1-2, with 8 bases fitting TRBD1. V lost 5 bases, J lost 2 bases, and 4 bases stayed unmatched. The germline gives CDR1 MRHNA, CDR2 SNTAGT. The CDR3 runs to 14 residues. The CDR3 DNA sequence: TGTGCCAGCAGTCCCGGACAGGGCAACTATGGCTACACCTTC. It is translated as CASSPGQGNYGYTF.

The rearrangement uses TRBV11-2 and TRBJ1-2, with D perhaps TRBD1 (5 bases). The CDR3 contains 12 residues. Per the germline V gene, CDR1 is SGHAT and CDR2 is FQNNGV. The V end lost 3 bases, the J end lost 4 bases, and 6 bases lay between the germline ends. The CDR3 is CASSFDSYGYTF. The CDR3 nucleotides read TGTGCCAGCAGCTTCGACAGCTATGGCTACACCTTC.

V usage is TRBV5-4 and J usage is TRBJ2-5; 11 bases are a match to TRBD2. From germline, CDR1 is SGHNT and CDR2 YYREEE (reference sequence). The J segment lost 5 bases and the V segment lost 0 bases, leaving 6 bases of the junction unmatched. The CDR3 is 16 residues long. The CDR3, as DNA: TGTGCCAGCAGCTTGGCGGTAGCGGGGGGGCAGGAGACCCAGTACTTC. This encodes CASSLAVAGGQETQYF.

V usage is TRBV15 and J usage is TRBJ1-2; TRBD1 matches 10 bases. V lost 0 bases to trimming and J lost 6 bases; unmatched junction nucleotides: 10. The CDR3 is 17 amino acids. Germline CDR1 LNHNV, CDR2 YYDKDF (reference sequence). In DNA, the CDR3 is TGTGCCACCAGCAGAGAATCCCGGGGACAGGGGAGAGATGGCTACACCTTC. This codes for CATSRESRGQGRDGYTF.

The chain has TRBV4-3 and TRBJ1-4; 9 bases line up with TRBD1. V lost 1 base, J lost 4 bases, and 13 bases stayed unmatched. CDR3 length equals 19 residues. Germline CDR1 is LGHNA and CDR2 is YSLEER. In DNA form, the CDR3 reads TGCGCCAGCAGCCAAGGTGGACAGGGGCCCCGCTGGGGTAATGAAAAACTGTTTTTT. It translates to CASSQGGQGPRWGNEKLFF.

V is TRBV27 and J is TRBJ2-7, with TRBD1 matching over 7 bases. Germline loops: CDR1 MNHEY, CDR2 SMNVEV (reference sequence). The junction had 16 bases not matched to a gene; V was cut back by 3 bases and J by 2 bases. The CDR3 totals 18 residues. The CDR3 DNA reads TGTGCCAGCAGTTTGGTCGGGGTGTCCGGGACAGAGACCTACGAGCAGTACTTC. It codes for CASSLVGVSGTETYEQYF.

The rearrangement joins TRBV6-1 to TRBJ2-7; D is possibly TRBD1 (6 bases). CDR1 is MNHNS, CDR2 SASEGT, per germline. Trimming took 0 bases from V and 2 from J, leaving 17 bases between them. CDR3 length equals 17 residues. CDR3 DNA: TGTGCCAGCAGTGAAGCGTGGACAGTTATCTCTCCCTACGAGCAGTACTTC. Protein product: CASSEAWTVISPYEQYF.

This chain connects TRBV11-3 to TRBJ2-2; TRBD1 aligns across 8 bases. Germline V gene lookup returns CDR1 SGHNT and CDR2 YENEEA. The CDR3 runs 15 residues. Trimming cost V 5 bases and J 4 bases; bases outside gene matches: 6. The CDR3 nucleotides are TGTGCCAGCAGCAACACAGGGGGAGGCACCGGGGAGCTGTTTTTT. Translating it yields CASSNTGGGTGELFF.

The chain employs TRBV5-1 and TRBJ1-2, with D maybe TRBD1 (5 bases). This CDR3 is 15 amino acids long. In germline, CDR1 is SGHRS, CDR2 YFSETQ. Trimming stripped 0 bases from V and 8 bases from J, with 17 bases between. The CDR3 protein is CASSLGSGRAGGYTF. In nucleotides, the CDR3 is TGCGCCAGCAGCTTGGGTTCCGGCAGGGCAGGCGGCTACACCTTC.

This clone has a handful of counts. In nucleotides, the CDR3 is TGCGCCAGCAGCTTACCCGGAGGGCCTAATGAAAAACTGTTTTTT. This translates into CASSLPGGPNEKLFF. The chain combines TRBV5-1 with TRBJ1-4; no clear D. V lost 2 bases and J lost 3, with 11 bases in between. The CDR3 is 15 residues long. Germline assignment: CDR1 SGHRS and CDR2 YFSETQ. Using reference TRBV5-1 and TRBJ1-4 for the parts outside the CDR3, the full variable domain is KAGVTQTPRYLIKTRGQQVTLSCSPISGHRSVSWYQQTPGQGLQFLFEYFSETQRNKGNFPGRFSGRQFSNSRSEMNVSTLELGDSALYLCASSLPGGPNEKLFFGSGTQLSVL.

The chain couples TRBV11-2 to TRBJ2-5; a weak D match, TRBD1 (5 bases). With 5 bases removed from V and 5 bases from J, the gap between germline ends came to 21 bases. CDR3 size: 16 residues. Germline V CDR1 and CDR2: SGHAT, FQNNGV. CDR3 in amino acids: CASSPQGTPGSETQYF. CDR3 nucleotide sequence: TGTGCCAGCAGCCCGCAGGGCACTCCGGGTTCCGAGACCCAGTACTTC.

For the CDR3, the DNA is TGTGCCAGCAGGACGACTGGCTACGAGCAGTACTTC. Its translation is CASRTTGYEQYF. The gene calls are TRBV6-5 and TRBJ2-7, with no clear D. CDR1 MNHEY and CDR2 SVGAGI come from the germline V gene. The CDR3 contains 12 residues. Trimming cost V 6 bases and J 3 bases, with 9 bases left between them.

The gene calls are TRBV30 and TRBJ1-2, with 9 bases lining up with TRBD1. This CDR3 comprises 12 residues. CDR1 and CDR2 from the germline V gene are GTSNPN and SVGIG (reference sequence). The ends lost 1 base at V and 8 bases at J; junction bases unmatched: 2. The CDR3 DNA reads TGTGCCTGGAGTGGGACAGGGGAGGGCTACACCTTC. Protein sequence: CAWSGTGEGYTF.

This chain joins TRBV21-1 and TRBJ1-4; the DNA was not compared with TRBD1, the D call given in the table. TRBV21-1 is a known pseudogene. The CDR3 covers 13 residues. The CDR3 DNA reads TGTGCCCACGAGGTACAGGGGGGCGAAAAACTGTTTTTT. Translated: CAHEVQGGEKLFF.

The chain carries TRBV11-3 and TRBJ2-7; 7 positions match TRBD1. This CDR3 has 13 amino acids. Germline CDR1 SGHNT, CDR2 YENEEA. With 5 bases clipped from V and 1 base from J, the junction kept 2 bases outside the gene matches. The CDR3 DNA sequence: TGTGCCAGCAGCACGGACAGGTCCTACGAGCAGTACTTC. This translates into CASSTDRSYEQYF.

The CDR3 coding sequence is TGTGCCAGCAGCTTAGGGAGTTTAGCTGAAGCTTTCTTT. Encoded protein: CASSLGSLAEAFF. This chain links TRBV5-6 with TRBJ1-1; D gene uncertain. V shed 2 bases and J shed 6 bases, with 11 bases lying between them. Germline V gives CDR1 SGHDT, CDR2 YYEEEE. The CDR3 extends over 13 amino acids.

A single count supports this clone. A junction end diverges from the germline sequence, so it may reflect a read error. The chain couples TRBV7-3 to TRBJ1-6; D perhaps matches TRBD1 (6 bases). Germline V gives CDR1 SGHTA, CDR2 FQGTGA. The CDR3 loop spans 17 amino acids. The CDR3 is CSSSQYQGSSYNSPLHF. CDR3 in DNA: TGTTCCAGCAGCCAATATCAGGGGAGCTCCTATAATTCACCCCTCCACTTT.

Regarding this clone: The junction departs from the called germline gene at one end, perhaps through a read error. The genes are TRBV7-9 and TRBJ2-7; D perhaps matches TRBD1 (6 bases). The CDR3 totals 16 residues. The V gene's germline CDR1 is SEHNR and CDR2 FQNEAQ (reference sequence). The CDR3 region is CSSRPFGQFGTYEQYF. The CDR3 nucleotides are TGTTCCAGCAGACCTTTTGGACAGTTCGGTACCTACGAGCAGTACTTC.

The chain combines TRBV5-1 with TRBJ2-5; 8 bases fit TRBD1. V shed 3 bases and J 1 base; nucleotides not matched to a gene: 5. The CDR3 runs 15 residues. Germline CDR1 and CDR2: SGHRS and YFSETQ. CDR3 bases: TGCGCCAGCAGCTCAAGGACAGGGATCCAAGAGACCCAGTACTTC. Residues: CASSSRTGIQETQYF. Using reference TRBV5-1 and TRBJ2-5 for the parts outside the CDR3, the full variable domain is KAGVTQTPRYLIKTRGQQVTLSCSPISGHRSVSWYQQTPGQGLQFLFEYFSETQRNKGNFPGRFSGRQFSNSRSEMNVSTLELGDSALYLCASSSRTGIQETQYFGPGTRLLVL.

This chain links TRBV5-4 with TRBJ1-6, with 9 bases identical to TRBD1. There are 17 residues in the CDR3. Per germline, CDR1 SGHNT and CDR2 YYREEE (reference sequence). V was clipped by 3 bases and J by 2 bases; unmatched bases: 6. DNA of the CDR3: TGTGCCAGCAGCTCACATACAGGGGGCGCCTATAATTCACCCCTCCACTTT. This translates into CASSSHTGGAYNSPLHF.

J is TRBJ2-1 and V is TRBV7-3; 8 bases fit TRBD2. V was clipped by 2 bases and J by 8 bases; unmatched bases: 11. The CDR3 is 16 amino acids. The V gene's germline CDR1 is SGHTA and CDR2 FQGTGA. The CDR3 protein is CASSLFPGLEIDEQFF. The DNA of the CDR3 is TGTGCCAGCAGCTTATTTCCGGGACTAGAGATCGATGAGCAGTTCTTC.

The gene calls are TRBV10-3 and TRBJ2-7, with D possibly TRBD2 on 6 matching bases. With 4 bases removed from V and 3 bases from J, the gap between germline ends came to 13 bases. The CDR3 loop spans 14 amino acids. The V gene's germline CDR1 is ENHRY and CDR2 SYGVKD. CDR3 nucleotides: TGTGCCATCAGTGGCCGAGCGGGTCGCTACGAGCAGTACTTC. The encoded protein is CAISGRAGRYEQYF.

This rearrangement joins TRBV7-8 to TRBJ1-5; D remains ambiguous. V gave up 1 base and J gave up 4 bases, with 11 bases separating them. The CDR3 length is 15 residues. Per germline, CDR1 SGHVS and CDR2 FQNEAQ. The CDR3 sequence is CASSLVASRNQPQHF. Written as DNA, the CDR3 is TGTGCCAGCAGCTTAGTGGCTAGTAGGAATCAGCCCCAGCATTTT.

There are a few counts of this clone. The rearrangement links TRBV4-1 to TRBJ2-2; 10 nucleotides align to TRBD2. V lost 2 bases to trimming and J lost 7 bases; unmatched junction nucleotides: 4. The CDR3 totals 15 residues. Germline V gene lookup returns CDR1 MGHRA and CDR2 YSYEKL. In DNA form, the CDR3 reads TGCGCCAGCAGCCAAACTGGACTAGCGGACGGGGAGCTGTTTTTT. Translating it yields CASSQTGLADGELFF.